The present T cell receptor (beta chain) was sequenced within a study of graft-versus-host responses after intestinal transplantation (dated by TCRdb to the early 2020s). The study in broad terms: Recipients received multivisceral, liver-intestinal, or isolated intestinal transplants. Every recipient was given anti-thymocyte globulin induction, then maintenance tacrolimus and steroids for 3 to 4 years. Graft-versus-host and host-versus-graft alloreactive T cell clones were tracked in the graft, circulation and bone marrow after intestinal transplantation using bulk TCR-beta CDR3 sequencing. Alloreactive clones were identified by sequencing pre-transplant mixed lymphocyte reaction products and comparing these products with unstimulated pre-transplant donor and recipient T cells. The cohort enrolled 20 to 25 intestinal transplant recipients, one of whom was a retransplant, and 3 patients without pretransplant specimens were excluded. Donor T cell macrochimerism was defined as a peak of at least 4% donor T cells among recipient peripheral blood mononuclear cells. Rather than going through the commercial service, samples from a few later patients were sequenced in-house on an Illumina MiSeq and processed with MiXCR.

Reading the label with the study, this specimen's time point is: cells obtained before transplantation from donor or recipient. CD3+CD4+ and CD3+CD8+ populations were FACS-sorted from unstimulated pre-transplant donor and recipient cells taken from spleen or lymph nodes. Ends trimmed: V by 4 bases, J by 1 base; bases unmatched to a gene: 2. CDR1 and CDR2 are drawn from the germline V gene: MNHEY, SVGAGI. The CDR3 runs 16 amino acids, cysteine and phenylalanine included. Solely the CDR3 DNA is kept, with 48 bases framed from the first base. A word on this clone: Its recognized antigen is unknown. No much larger clone exists at a distance of one base, and base qualities are not known.

Library construction relied on the immunoSEQ multiplex PCR assay. In most patients, genomic DNA was isolated using the Qiagen DNeasy Blood and Tissue Kit and sent frozen to Adaptive Biotechnologies for TCR sequencing. High-throughput TCR-beta CDR3 sequencing of genomic DNA from most patients was performed by Adaptive Biotechnologies. In the authors' own workflow: Adaptive's ImmunoSEQ software supplied the TCR sequencing data for around 19 patients, while MiXCR and VDJtools were used to process a few other patients. To correct CD4 versus CD8 sorting errors, sequences present in both subsets at a frequency ratio below 5:1 were removed. CDR3 nucleotide sequences shared by donor and recipient were removed because the origin of these sequences could not be assigned. To count as alloreactive, a clone needed at least 2-fold expansion over unstimulated cells and a minimum CFSE-low frequency of 0.002% (template counts) or 0.001% (read counts). Clones were considered mappable if detected in sequenced pre-transplant spleen, lymph node, or MLR CFSE-low populations of the donor or recipient. The cumulative frequency of alloreactive clones was calculated as a percentage of all sequences, weighted by copy number. The clones in this table, taken by TCRdb from immuneACCESS, are in-frame only. Not every clone is retained; where verified, under half of the shortfall comes from an unresolved V gene, and the cause of the rest is unknown. That table gives V, J and clone size, and the DNA gave D and trimming. A total of about 120,000 clones appear in this sample, 85% to 95% of them only once. Together, the top ten hold 0.2% to 0.25% of the sample.

The research as a whole found: In the allografts of patients with donor T cell macrochimerism, GvH to HvG T cell clonal ratios were high. The conclusions were limited by the relatively low number and heterogeneity of the intestinal transplant patients. GvH clones were detected in recipient bone marrow, and some of these GvH clones were observed earlier in ileal mucosa or blood, consistent with an intestinal mucosal origin. Early after transplant, peak levels of circulating GvH clones were found to be associated with declines in HvG clones.

Source: unstimulated CD4+ T cells sorted from spleen or lymph node cells, taken before transplant. The TCR originated in a human donor who was the organ donor for an intestinal transplant. The rearrangement combines TRBV6-5 with TRBJ2-1; 12 of the junction bases match TRBD2. The DNA sequence reads TGTGCCAGCAGTTGGGGACTAGCGGGTTCCTACAATGAGCAGTTCTTC. This gives the protein CASSWGLAGSYNEQFF.